The rows below give T cell receptor beta chains drawn from one sample of a study of T-cell reconstitution after alpha-beta-depleted transplantation in children. TCRdb processed the PCR reads anew with MiXCR; each CDR3 protein has one entry. This repertoire shows about 340,000 distinct CDR3 sequences, around a tenth found once; its top ten account for roughly 2.5%. The sequencing used PBMCs from the stem cell graft donor, collected from the stem cell graft. These receptors all stem from a human donor who donated a stem cell graft to a child with acute lymphoblastic leukemia. Each CDR3 is given with its conserved first and last residue. The D gene is left open where the match is weak. Clone size, where shown, is once, few, many, or a class for clones that have expanded.

TRBV24-1	17	.	.	TRBJ2-1	CATSDLRAGSSYNEQFF	TGTGCCACCAGTGATTTGAGGGCGGGGTCCTCCTACAATGAGCAGTTCTTC
TRBV5-1	14	few	.	TRBJ2-5	CASSLTQGQETQYF	TGCGCCAGCAGCTTGACGCAGGGGCAGGAGACCCAGTACTTC
TRBV4-1	21	.	TRBD1	TRBJ2-3	CASSPDGQGAHRRTSTDTQYF	TGCGCCAGCAGCCCCGATGGCCAGGGGGCACACCGGAGAACTAGCACAGATACGCAGTATTTT
TRBV20-1	17	few	.	TRBJ2-1	CSARSRVGASSYNEQFF	TGCAGTGCTAGATCCAGGGTGGGGGCCTCCTCCTACAATGAGCAGTTCTTC
TRBV4-2	17	.	TRBD1	TRBJ2-3	CASSQDPRTGAPDTQYF	TGTGCCAGCAGCCAAGATCCCCGGACAGGGGCCCCAGATACGCAGTATTTT
TRBV7-2	15	many	TRBD2	TRBJ2-5	CASSLLGLAGETQYF	TGTGCCAGCAGCTTACTGGGACTAGCGGGAGAGACCCAGTACTTC
TRBV7-2	15	few	.	TRBJ1-3	CASSPTWTLGNTIYF	TGTGCCAGCAGCCCAACTTGGACTCTCGGAAACACCATATATTTT
TRBV29-1	13	.	.	TRBJ2-5	CSVDWTVQETQYF	TGCAGCGTTGATTGGACAGTCCAAGAGACCCAGTACTTC
TRBV4-1	17	.	TRBD2	TRBJ2-1	CASSPEGALAGAQEQFF	TGCGCCAGCAGTCCAGAGGGGGCTCTAGCGGGAGCACAGGAGCAGTTCTTC
TRBV29-1	13	few	.	TRBJ2-2	CSVGGGNTGELFF	TGCAGCGTTGGGGGCGGGAACACCGGGGAGCTGTTTTTT
TRBV5-1	12	.	.	TRBJ2-7	CASREQGHEQYF	TGCGCCAGCAGGGAACAGGGCCACGAGCAGTACTTC
TRBV7-9	13	.	TRBD1	TRBJ2-1	CASSFTGVHEQFF	TGTGCCAGCAGCTTTACAGGGGTACATGAGCAGTTCTTC
TRBV12-3/TRBV12-4	16	few	TRBD2	TRBJ2-3	CASSSRVAGSTDTQYF	TGTGCCAGCAGTTCTCGGGTAGCGGGAAGCACAGATACGCAGTATTTT
TRBV10-3	15	few	TRBD1	TRBJ1-5	CAISGGQGWNQPQHF	TGTGCCATCAGTGGGGGACAGGGGTGGAATCAGCCCCAGCATTTT
TRBV12-3/TRBV12-4	12	.	.	TRBJ2-5	CASVGAGETQYF	TGTGCCAGCGTGGGAGCGGGCGAGACCCAGTACTTC
TRBV3-1	14	few	.	TRBJ1-5	CASSQDPQNQPQHF	TGTGCCAGCAGCCAAGATCCCCAGAACCAGCCCCAGCATTTT
TRBV19	16	.	TRBD2	TRBJ2-2	CASSRRSGTNTGELFF	TGTGCCAGTAGTCGTCGGAGCGGGACGAACACCGGGGAGCTGTTTTTT
TRBV29-1	14	few	TRBD1	TRBJ2-7	CSVETGTDIYEQYF	TGCAGCGTTGAGACCGGGACAGATATTTACGAGCAGTACTTC
TRBV20-1	15	.	.	TRBJ1-6	CSARDGSRDNSPLHF	TGCAGTGCTAGAGACGGATCGAGGGATAATTCACCCCTCCACTTT
TRBV3-1	16	few	.	TRBJ1-2	CASSQRDTRAVYGYTF	TGTGCCAGCAGCCAACGGGACACTCGGGCGGTCTATGGCTACACCTTC
TRBV20-1	13	few	TRBD2	TRBJ2-5	CSASTSGSWTQYF	TGCAGTGCTAGCACTAGCGGGAGTTGGACCCAGTACTTC
TRBV5-1	15	many	TRBD2	TRBJ2-3	CASSSGTTSTDTQYF	TGCGCCAGCAGCTCTGGGACTACATCCACAGATACGCAGTATTTT
TRBV5-6	14	few	.	TRBJ2-7	CASSPNMVHYEQYF	TGTGCCAGCAGCCCTAATATGGTCCACTACGAGCAGTACTTC
TRBV30	14	few	TRBD2	TRBJ2-1	CAWSGASGYNEQFF	TGTGCCTGGAGCGGGGCTAGCGGCTACAATGAGCAGTTCTTC
TRBV12-3/TRBV12-4	11	.	.	TRBJ1-4	CASSLVEKLFF	TGTGCCAGCAGTTTAGTTGAAAAACTGTTTTTT
TRBV6-2/TRBV6-3	14	.	.	TRBJ1-5	CASSYTQGGQPQHF	TGTGCCAGCAGTTACACACAGGGTGGTCAGCCCCAGCATTTT
TRBV7-7	16	many	TRBD2	TRBJ2-5	CASSLSAGAGQETQYF	TGTGCTAGCAGCTTATCGGCGGGAGCGGGGCAAGAGACCCAGTACTTC
TRBV20-1	17	few	TRBD2	TRBJ2-1	CSARAYRGTSGNNEQFF	TGCAGTGCTAGAGCTTATAGAGGGACTAGCGGGAACAATGAGCAGTTCTTC
TRBV29-1	15	few	TRBD1	TRBJ1-5	CSVSTGVLSNQPQHF	TGCAGCGTGTCGACAGGGGTTCTTAGCAATCAGCCCCAGCATTTT
TRBV28	14	.	TRBD1	TRBJ1-2	CASSADRDNYGYTF	TGTGCCAGCAGCGCGGACAGGGACAACTATGGCTACACCTTC
TRBV3-1	15	many	.	TRBJ2-2	CASNPLGGNTGELFF	TGTGCCAGCAACCCCTTGGGCGGGAACACCGGGGAGTTGTTTTTT
TRBV4-1	13	.	TRBD1	TRBJ2-2	CASSTPGGGELFF	TGCGCCAGCAGCACGCCAGGGGGCGGGGAGCTGTTTTTT